Listed below are T cell receptor beta chains from one sample, sequenced in a study of blood T cell repertoires in COVID-19. Assay: immunoSEQ multiplex PCR; the TCRdb copy retains only in-frame clones and omits some. The sample carries 150,000 to 200,000 clones, roughly four fifths recorded once. The sequenced sample consisted of peripheral blood. The receptors here all came from a woman under 40 with acute or convalescent COVID-19. CDR3s include the opening cysteine and the closing phenylalanine or tryptophan.

TRBJ2-3,TRBV19,CASSLFGGGSTDTQYF
TRBJ1-2,TRBV5-3,CARSLSHEEANYGYTF
TRBJ2-3,TRBV7-2,CASSWTSGGAPDTQYF
TRBJ2-5,TRBV5-4,CASSLGLAGGQETQYF
TRBJ2-7,TRBV6-4,CASSPQAGGYEQYF
TRBJ2-7,TRBV27,CASKGQRTFYEQYF
TRBJ2-7,TRBV4-3,CASSQDNRGVNEQYF
TRBJ1-3,TRBV7-8,CASSLEGDRGFAIYF
TRBJ1-1,TRBV19,CASRGSWTEAFF
TRBJ2-1,TRBV28,CASSPGDGQGAFEQFF
TRBJ1-2,TRBV4-3,CASSQTPWGQRNYGYTF